This TCR beta chain was documented in a study of blood T cell repertoires in COVID-19. About the study: Material from acute and convalescent COVID-19 was sourced from the United States, Italy and Spain. The analysed material was cDNA or gDNA that came from T cells, B-cell-depleted T cells, or PBMCs.

In the original analysis: Nucleated cell number was recorded as an estimate derived from reference gene primer amplification. Profiled with immunoSEQ multiplex PCR; TCRdb holds only in-frame clones, not every one. Clonal size and the V and J genes are those of that table, whereas D and trimming came from the DNA. Here the sample spans roughly 400,000 clones, roughly 91% being singletons. Only one count was recorded for this clone. In Cohort 3, a recovered donor had either two negative PCRs, clearance, or symptom resolution. Sequencing used PBMCs or T cells enriched from blood (not recorded which). The origin of this receptor is a woman in her twenties or thirties who had recovered from COVID-19.

The CDR3 region has the DNA TGTGCCAGCAGCTTAGGTGAGGCGAACCAAGAGACCCAGTACTTC. Its translation: CASSLGEANQETQYF. This sequence joins TRBV13 and TRBJ2-5; no clear D. CDR1 and CDR2 (germline): PRHDT, FYEKMQ (reference sequence). The CDR3 has 15 residues. The V end lost 0 bases, the J end lost 0 bases, and 8 bases lay between the germline ends.